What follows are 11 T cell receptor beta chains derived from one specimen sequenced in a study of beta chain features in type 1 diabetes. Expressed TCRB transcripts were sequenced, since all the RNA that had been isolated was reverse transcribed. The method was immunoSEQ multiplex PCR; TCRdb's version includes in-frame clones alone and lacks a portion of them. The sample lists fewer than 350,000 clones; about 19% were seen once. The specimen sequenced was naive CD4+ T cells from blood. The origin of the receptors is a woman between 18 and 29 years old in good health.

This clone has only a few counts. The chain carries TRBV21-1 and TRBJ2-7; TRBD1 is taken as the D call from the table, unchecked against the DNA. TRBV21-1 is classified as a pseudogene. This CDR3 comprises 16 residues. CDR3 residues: CASSGRTGTQVYEQYF. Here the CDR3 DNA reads TGTGCCAGCAGCGGCCGGACAGGGACCCAAGTCTACGAGCAGTACTTC.

CDR3 DNA: TGCGCCAGCAGCCAGTCCCCAGGGGTCCGAGAGACCCAGTACTTC. Amino acid sequence: CASSQSPGVRETQYF. This chain joins TRBV4-1 and TRBJ2-5, with a tentative D call TRBD1 (6 bases). The V gene's germline CDR1 is MGHRA and CDR2 YSYEKL. The germline V and J ends were trimmed by 3 bases and 4 bases, with 15 bases remaining between them. The CDR3 runs to 15 residues.

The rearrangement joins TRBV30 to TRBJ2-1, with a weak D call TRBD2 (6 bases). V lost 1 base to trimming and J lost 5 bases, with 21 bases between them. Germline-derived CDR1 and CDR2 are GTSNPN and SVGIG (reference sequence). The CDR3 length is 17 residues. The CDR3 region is CAWSEIRLAGTNNEQFF. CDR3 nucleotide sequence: TGTGCCTGGAGTGAGATAAGACTGGCGGGGACCAACAATGAGCAGTTCTTC.

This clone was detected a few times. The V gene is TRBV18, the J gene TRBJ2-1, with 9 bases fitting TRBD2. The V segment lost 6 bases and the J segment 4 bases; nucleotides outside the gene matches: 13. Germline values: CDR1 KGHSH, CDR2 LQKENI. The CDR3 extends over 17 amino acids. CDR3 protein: CASSLYSLAGQYNEQFF. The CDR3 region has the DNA TGTGCCAGCTCTCTATACTCCCTAGCGGGGCAGTACAATGAGCAGTTCTTC. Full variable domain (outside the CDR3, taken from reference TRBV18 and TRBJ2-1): NAGVMQNPRHLVRRRGQEARLRCSPMKGHSHVYWYRQLPEEGLKFMVYLQKENIIDESGMPKERFSAEFPKEGPSILRIQQVVRGDSAAYFCASSLYSLAGQYNEQFFGPGTRLTVL.

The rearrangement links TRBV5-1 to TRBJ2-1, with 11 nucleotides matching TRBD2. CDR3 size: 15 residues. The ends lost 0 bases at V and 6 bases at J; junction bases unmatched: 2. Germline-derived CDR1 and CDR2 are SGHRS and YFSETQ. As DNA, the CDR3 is TGCGCCAGCAGCTTGGCCGGGACTAGCGGCAATGAGCAGTTCTTC. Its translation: CASSLAGTSGNEQFF.

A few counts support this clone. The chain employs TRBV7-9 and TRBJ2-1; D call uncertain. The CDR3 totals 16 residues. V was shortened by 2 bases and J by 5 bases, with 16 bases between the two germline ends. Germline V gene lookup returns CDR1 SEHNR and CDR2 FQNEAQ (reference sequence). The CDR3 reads CASSLRIGVTNNEQFF. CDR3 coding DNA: TGTGCCAGCAGCTTAAGAATTGGAGTAACCAACAATGAGCAGTTCTTC.

The CDR3 spells CASHGAVSYNEQFF. The CDR3, as DNA: TGCGCCAGTCACGGAGCGGTCTCCTACAATGAGCAGTTCTTC. The chain uses TRBV10-2 and TRBJ2-1; D is perhaps TRBD2 (5 bases). Germline lookup yields CDR1 WSHSY and CDR2 SAAADI. Trimming removed 9 bases from V and 0 bases from J, with 12 bases in between. The length of the CDR3 is 14 residues.

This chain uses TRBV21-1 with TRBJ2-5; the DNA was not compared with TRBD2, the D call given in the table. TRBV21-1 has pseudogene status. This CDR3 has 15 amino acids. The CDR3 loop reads CASSSRGGAQETQYF. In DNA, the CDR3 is TGTGCCAGCAGCTCCCGGGGGGGGGCACAAGAGACCCAGTACTTC.

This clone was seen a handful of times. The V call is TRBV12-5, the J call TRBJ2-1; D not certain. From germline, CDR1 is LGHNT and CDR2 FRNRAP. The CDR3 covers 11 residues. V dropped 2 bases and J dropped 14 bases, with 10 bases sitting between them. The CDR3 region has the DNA TGTGCTAGTGGTTTGCCGTTGGAGAAGTTCTTC. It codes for CASGLPLEKFF.

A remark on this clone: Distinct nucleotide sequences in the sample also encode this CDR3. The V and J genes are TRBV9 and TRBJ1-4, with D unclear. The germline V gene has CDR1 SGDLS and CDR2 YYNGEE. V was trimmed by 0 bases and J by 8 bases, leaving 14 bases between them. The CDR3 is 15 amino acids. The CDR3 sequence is CASSVGGRVAEKLFF. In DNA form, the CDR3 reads TGTGCCAGCAGCGTAGGAGGCCGGGTAGCCGAAAAACTGTTTTTT.

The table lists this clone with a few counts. The CDR3 is CASSEEPGGNYGYTF. Written as DNA, the CDR3 is TGTGCCAGCAGTGAAGAGCCAGGAGGAAACTATGGCTACACCTTC. The chain links TRBV6-1 to TRBJ1-2; the D is unclear. The CDR3 sequence is 15 residues long. CDR1 is MNHNS and CDR2 is SASEGT in the germline V gene. V was shortened by 1 base and J by 2 bases, with 11 bases between the two germline ends.